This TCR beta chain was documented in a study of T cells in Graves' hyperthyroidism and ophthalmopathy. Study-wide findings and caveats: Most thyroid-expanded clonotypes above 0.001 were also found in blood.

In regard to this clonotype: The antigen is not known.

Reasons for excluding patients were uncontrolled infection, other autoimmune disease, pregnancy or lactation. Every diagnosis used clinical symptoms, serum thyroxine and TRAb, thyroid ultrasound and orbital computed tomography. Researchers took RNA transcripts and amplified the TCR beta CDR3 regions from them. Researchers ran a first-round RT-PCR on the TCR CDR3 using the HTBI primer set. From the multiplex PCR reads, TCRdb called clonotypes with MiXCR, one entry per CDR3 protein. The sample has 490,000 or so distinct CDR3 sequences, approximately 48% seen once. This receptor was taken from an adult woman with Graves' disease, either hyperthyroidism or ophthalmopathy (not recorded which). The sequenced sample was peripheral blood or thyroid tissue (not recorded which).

In nucleotides, the CDR3 is TGCGCCAGCAGCTTGGTTTGGACAGGGGGCTCTGGGGCCAACGTCCTGACTTTC. Its protein product is CASSLVWTGGSGANVLTF. The chain carries TRBV5-1 and TRBJ2-6; 10 bases align to TRBD1. This CDR3 has 18 amino acids. The ends lost 0 bases at V and 0 bases at J; junction bases unmatched: 3. CDR1 is SGHRS, CDR2 YFSETQ, per germline.